This T cell receptor (beta chain) was obtained from a study of cytomegalovirus exposure and HLA in healthy donors. The study, taken as a whole, reports: The study listed approximately 170 cytomegalovirus-associated TCR beta chains. Confirmation was obtained in vitro that a few CMV-associated chains are specific for CMV antigens.

Clones were read by immunoSEQ multiplex PCR, and TCRdb kept only the in-frame ones, dropping some. This sample has about 140,000 clones, with 85% to 90% found just once. On this clone itself: Antigen unknown.

With 2 bases removed from V and 8 bases from J, the gap between germline ends came to 14 bases. This CDR3 is built from 14 residues. Germline V CDR1 and CDR2: SGHRS, YFSETQ. Material for sequencing was PBMCs. V and J are TRBV5-1 and TRBJ2-1; D is perhaps TRBD2 (5 bases). The receptor was isolated from a man aged 18-30 years in good health and CMV-seronegative. The CDR3 loop reads CASSLEGNYDEQFF. The CDR3 DNA reads TGCGCCAGCAGCTTAGAGGGTAATTACGATGAGCAGTTCTTC.